The clone carrying this TCR beta chain was counted at least ten times. No antigen is known for it. The time point here: newly diagnosed GD, antithyroid drugs for less than 3 months. The authors made the TCR library using RNA they extracted from PBMCs. All patients originated from an endocrinology department located in Xi'an, China. With EDTA tubes as the receptacles, approximately 8.2 milliliters of peripheral blood were drawn. The record originates from a study of regulatory T cells in long-lasting Graves disease. General study points: TRBV28 was favored in persistent disease, as were TRBJ1-2 and TRBJ2-5. Limited samples may have lowered accuracy.

TCR beta libraries were built with iRepertoire HTBI primers and Arm-PCR of CDR3 regions. TCRdb reprocessed the multiplex PCR reads with MiXCR, giving one entry per CDR3 protein. This sample has 250,000 or so distinct CDR3 sequences, with 20% to 25% found just once. The CDR3 has 16 amino acids. The germline CDR1 and CDR2 sequences are MNHEY and SVGAGI. V shed 2 bases, J shed 6 bases, and the junction held 6 bases outside the gene matches. This sequence joins TRBV6-5 and TRBJ2-5; 13 nucleotides agree with TRBD2. This receptor was obtained from a female donor with Graves disease. Sequencing used peripheral blood mononuclear cells (PBMCs), obtained at new diagnosis, from a patient treated with antithyroid drugs. The CDR3 here is CASSYPGTSGIKTQYF. CDR3 coding DNA: TGTGCCAGCAGTTACCCGGGGACTAGCGGGATAAAGACCCAGTACTTC.